This is a list of T cell receptor beta chains from one sample in a study of cytomegalovirus exposure and HLA in healthy donors. Repertoires were generated with immunoSEQ multiplex PCR, while TCRdb's copy carries only in-frame clones and drops some. This sample has fewer than 200,000 clones, with approximately 80% found just once. The specimen was PBMCs. Every receptor here comes from a man aged 55 to 70 in good health and CMV-seronegative. CDR3s include the opening cysteine and the closing phenylalanine or tryptophan. A D gene is named only where the DNA matches it firmly. Rows give clone size only sometimes, using once, few, many, or a class for an expanded clone.

size,D,J,V,DNA,CDR3
NA,TRBD2,TRBJ2-3,TRBV19,TGTGCCAGTAGTCCCCTTTCTAGCGGGGGGTGTGATACGCAGTATTTT,CASSPLSSGGCDTQYF
NA,NA,TRBJ2-1,TRBV6-5,TGTGCCAGCAGTTTAGGGAGCCGAAGTGAGCAGTTCTTC,CASSLGSRSEQFF
NA,NA,TRBJ2-2,TRBV12-2,TGTGCAAGTCGCTTAGGGACTAGCGCGAACACCGGGGAGCTGTTTTTT,CASRLGTSANTGELFF
NA,TRBD1,TRBJ1-1,TRBV25-1,TGTGCCAGCAGTGGACAGGGCCGAACTGAAGCTTTCTTT,CASSGQGRTEAFF
NA,NA,TRBJ1-5,TRBV2,TGTGCCAGCAGTGAGTTGGGAGGCGGCAATCAGCCCCAGCATTTT,CASSELGGGNQPQHF
NA,NA,TRBJ2-7,TRBV15,TGTGCCACCAGCTTAACCCGGGTAGTCGGATTCTACGAGCAGTACTTC,CATSLTRVVGFYEQYF
NA,NA,TRBJ2-1,TRBV5-6,TGTGCCAGCAGGCGGCAGGGCGGCAGAGAGCAGTTCTTC,CASRRQGGREQFF
NA,TRBD2,TRBJ2-5,TRBV27,TGTGCCAGCAGTCCGGGACTATCACAAGGGACCCAGTACTTC,CASSPGLSQGTQYF
NA,TRBD1,TRBJ1-1,TRBV6-6,TGTGCCAGCAGTTACTCCGGTGCAGGGGGAGCTTTCTTT,CASSYSGAGGAFF
NA,TRBD1,TRBJ1-2,TRBV6-4,TGTGCCAGCAGTGGCGACAGGGCGGTTTCGGGCTACACCTTC,CASSGDRAVSGYTF
once,TRBD2,TRBJ2-1,TRBV9,TGTGCCAGCAGCGTTGCCGGGACTAGGGATGAGCAGTTCTTC,CASSVAGTRDEQFF
once,TRBD2,TRBJ2-2,TRBV4-2,TGTGCCAGCAGCCAAGTCGCTAGCGGGGGGGCCCCGACCGGGGAGCTGTTTTTT,CASSQVASGGAPTGELFF
NA,NA,TRBJ2-7,TRBV2,TGTGCCAGCATGTCGGGGTACGAGCAGTACTTC,CASMSGYEQYF
NA,NA,TRBJ1-5,TRBV30,TGTGCCTGGACCTCGGGCGGGGGTCAGCCCCAGCATTTT,CAWTSGGGQPQHF
NA,TRBD2,TRBJ2-2,TRBV2,TGTGCCAGCAGTGAATTAGTAGCGGGCCCCGGGGAGCTGTTTTTT,CASSELVAGPGELFF
NA,TRBD2,TRBJ2-3,TRBV7-6,TGTGCCAGCAGCCGAAGCGGGGGGGCCGGGATGACAGATACGCAGTATTTT,CASSRSGGAGMTDTQYF
NA,TRBD1,TRBJ2-7,TRBV7-9,TGTTCCAGCAGCTCACCCTCCGGGACAGGGATTTCCTACGAGCAGTACTTC,CSSSSPSGTGISYEQYF
NA,NA,TRBJ1-4,TRBV5-1,TGCGCCAGCAGCTTGGGGGGCGCGGGGGATGAAAAACTGTTTTTT,CASSLGGAGDEKLFF
NA,TRBD1,TRBJ2-1,TRBV18,TGTGCCAGCTCACTGACAAGAGACAGGGGACCCAATGAGCAGTTCTTC,CASSLTRDRGPNEQFF
once,NA,TRBJ2-7,TRBV5-4,TGTGCCAGCAGCTTGGATCGTAGCGGACAATACGAGCAGTACTTC,CASSLDRSGQYEQYF
few,NA,TRBJ1-2,TRBV28,TGTGCCAGCAGTTTGGCCAGGAGGTATGGCTACCCCTTC,CASSLARRYGYPF
NA,NA,TRBJ2-3,TRBV6-5,TGTGCCAGCAGTTTATTAACAGGGTCCGGCACAGATACGCAGTATTTT,CASSLLTGSGTDTQYF
NA,TRBD1,TRBJ1-2,TRBV11-2,TGTGCCAGCAGCATCGGACAGGGAGACTATGGCTACACCTTC,CASSIGQGDYGYTF
NA,NA,TRBJ2-7,TRBV19,TGTGCCAGTAGTATCCGGCAGGGTCTCGAGCAGTACTTC,CASSIRQGLEQYF
NA,NA,TRBJ1-5,TRBV15,TGTGCCACCAGCAGAGATCTCTTCGTGGCTCAGCCCCAGCATTTT,CATSRDLFVAQPQHF
NA,TRBD1,TRBJ2-1,TRBV7-9,TGTGCCAGCAGCCTAGGACAGGGCCTATACAATGAGCAGTTCTTC,CASSLGQGLYNEQFF
NA,TRBD2,TRBJ2-5,TRBV19,TGTGCCAGTAGTATAGCCCTCGGGACTAGAGGGGAGACCCAGTACTTC,CASSIALGTRGETQYF
NA,NA,TRBJ1-6,TRBV6-1,TGTGCCAGCAGTGAGGGTCGGGGTCCTAATTCACCCCTCCACTTT,CASSEGRGPNSPLHF
NA,NA,TRBJ2-3,TRBV14,TGTGCCAGCAGCCCACCGACTCTCCATACGCAGTATTTT,CASSPPTLHTQYF
NA,TRBD2,TRBJ2-3,TRBV5-4,TGTGCCAGCAGTACGACTCCAGCGGGGGGGGGTGATACGCAGTATTTT,CASSTTPAGGGDTQYF
few,NA,TRBJ2-3,TRBV2,TGTGCCAGCAGTGAAGTTGGAGGAACAGATACGCAGTATTTT,CASSEVGGTDTQYF
once,TRBD1,TRBJ2-3,TRBV5-4,TGTGCCAGCAGCATAATTCCCGGGACAGGGCGCACAGATACGCAGTATTTT,CASSIIPGTGRTDTQYF
once,TRBD1,TRBJ2-5,TRBV7-2,TGTGCCAGCAGCTTAGTCCAGGGGGCGAGGGAGACCCAGTACTTC,CASSLVQGARETQYF
NA,TRBD2,TRBJ2-3,TRBV4-2,TGTGCCAGCAGCCTCGGACTAGCAGGTTCAGATACGCAGTATTTT,CASSLGLAGSDTQYF
NA,TRBD1,TRBJ1-6,TRBV5-1,TGCGCCAGCAGCTTGGAGGGACAGGGGTCTTCACCCCTCCACTTT,CASSLEGQGSSPLHF
NA,TRBD1,TRBJ1-1,TRBV4-3,TGCGCCAGCAGCCAAGATACAACGGGGGACAGGGGAACTGAAGCTTTCTTT,CASSQDTTGDRGTEAFF
NA,TRBD2,TRBJ2-7,TRBV5-4,TGTGCCAGCAGACCGCCGGGTAGCGGGCGCGAGCAGTACTTC,CASRPPGSGREQYF
NA,TRBD1,TRBJ2-7,TRBV15,TGTGCCACTAGCCCTTGGACAGGGGAGGGTGAGCAGTACTTC,CATSPWTGEGEQYF
NA,TRBD2,TRBJ2-1,TRBV7-2,TGTGCCAGCAGCTTAGTGTCCCTAGCGGGAGGGCCCTCCTACAATGAGCAGTTCTTC,CASSLVSLAGGPSYNEQFF
NA,TRBD1,TRBJ2-6,TRBV7-9,TGTGCCAGCAGTGACAGGGTCCGGGGCTCTGGGGCCAACGTCCTGACTTTC,CASSDRVRGSGANVLTF
NA,NA,TRBJ2-2,TRBV7-3,TGTGCCAGCAGCGCCGGTGGCGGGGAGCTGTTTTTT,CASSAGGGELFF
NA,NA,TRBJ2-5,TRBV2,TGTGCCAGCAGTAGGCTTCGCGGGGAGACCCAGTACTTC,CASSRLRGETQYF
NA,TRBD1,TRBJ2-1,TRBV27,TGTGCCAGCAGTTTGGGGGGGACAGGGTTGGACAATGAGCAGTTCTTC,CASSLGGTGLDNEQFF
NA,TRBD2,TRBJ2-7,TRBV18,TGTGCCAGCTCACCAGAACTAGCGGGTTACGAGCAGTACTTC,CASSPELAGYEQYF
NA,NA,TRBJ2-7,TRBV7-2,TGTGCCAGCAGCCGATCAGGGGATAATACCTACGAGCAGTACTTC,CASSRSGDNTYEQYF
NA,TRBD2,TRBJ2-7,TRBV5-1,TGCGCCAGCAGCTTGGGGGCTAGCGGATCGGGGGAGCAGTACTTC,CASSLGASGSGEQYF
NA,NA,TRBJ1-3,TRBV7-9,TGTGCCAGCAGCCTCGAGGAGGGCCCCATATATTTT,CASSLEEGPIYF
few,TRBD2,TRBJ2-5,TRBV5-1,TGCGCCAGCAGCTTTGAGGGGCGCGCTAGCGGGGGGGCTCGAGAGACCCAGTACTTC,CASSFEGRASGGARETQYF